This T cell receptor (beta chain) stems from a study of T cell responses to AZD1222 COVID-19 vaccine. General study points: Donors were mostly white British, more females; clonal diversity possibly underestimated.

The table came from immunoSEQ multiplex PCR; TCRdb's copy has only in-frame clones and leaves some out. The sample lists about 110,000 clones, roughly nine tenths occurring once. The CDR3 sequence is 13 residues long. Per the germline V gene, CDR1 is MNHNY and CDR2 is SVGAGI (reference sequence). The ends lost 5 bases at V and 7 bases at J; junction bases unmatched: 7. A remark on this clone: Its antigen is undetermined.

This clonotype was sampled from an adult in good health. The rearrangement links TRBV6-6 to TRBJ1-2; 7 bases line up with TRBD1. This specimen was peripheral blood, taken on day 0 of AZD1222 vaccination. CDR3 residues: CASSKTGSGGYTF. The CDR3 DNA reads TGTGCCAGCAGTAAGACAGGGTCCGGTGGCTACACCTTC.